The 14 T cell receptor beta chains reported below all come from one sample, sequenced in a study of shared clonotypes between healthy human individuals. The table came from immunoSEQ multiplex PCR; TCRdb's copy has only in-frame clones and leaves some out. The sample holds some 900,000 clones, 60% to 85% seen once. Input material: memory CD4+ T cells sorted from blood. As for subset: CD45RA-negative fraction. These receptors were collected from a man between 18 and 35 years old in good health.

The genes are TRBV6-5 and TRBJ2-3, with 10 positions matching TRBD1. There are 15 residues in the CDR3. CDR1 is MNHEY and CDR2 is SVGAGI in the germline V gene. The ends lost 6 bases at V and 4 bases at J; junction bases unmatched: 7. As DNA, the CDR3 is TGTGCCAGCAGCACAGGACAGGGGGTCGCAGATACGCAGTATTTT. Protein sequence: CASSTGQGVADTQYF.

This rearrangement joins TRBV7-8 to TRBJ2-3; either TRBD1 or TRBD2 may fit D (5 bases each). CDR1 SGHVS and CDR2 FQNEAQ come from the germline V gene. The CDR3 has 15 amino acids. Trimming removed 4 bases at V and 2 bases at J, with 13 bases between. CDR3 residues: CASSSYGDLTDTQYF. In nucleotides, the CDR3 is TGTGCCAGCAGCTCCTACGGGGACCTCACAGATACGCAGTATTTT. Based on the CDR3 plus reference TRBV7-8 and TRBJ2-3, the full variable domain is GAGVSQSPRYKVAKRGQDVALRCDPISGHVSLFWYQQALGQGPEFLTYFQNEAQLDKSGLPSDRFFAERPEGSVSTLKIQRTQQEDSAVYLCASSSYGDLTDTQYFGPGTRLTVL.

This clone was counted between two and nine times. V is TRBV4-1 and J is TRBJ1-2; a possible D gene is TRBD1 (5 bases). The V gene's germline CDR1 is MGHRA and CDR2 YSYEKL. CDR3 size: 15 residues. Trimming took 0 bases from V and 4 from J, leaving 12 bases between them. The CDR3 sequence: CASSQDPGGVYGYTF. CDR3 DNA: TGCGCCAGCAGCCAAGATCCGGGGGGTGTCTATGGCTACACCTTC.

The J gene is TRBJ1-2, the V gene TRBV10-3; TRBD1 is a possible D gene (5 bases). The germline CDR1 and CDR2 sequences are ENHRY and SYGVKD. The CDR3 is 15 residues long. V lost 6 bases and J 6 bases, leaving 20 bases between the germline ends. CDR3 coding DNA: TGTGCCATCAGGGCCTCGGGGGGGACCCCCGATGGCTACACCTTC. This sequence encodes CAIRASGGTPDGYTF.

A word on this clone: In the same sample, other DNA sequences code for this CDR3. The chain employs TRBV5-4 and TRBJ1-1, with 7 bases that match TRBD1. The V gene's germline CDR1 is SGHNT and CDR2 YYREEE (reference sequence). Losses at the gene ends were 3 bases for V and 1 base for J; bases not matched to a gene: 3. This CDR3 has 14 residues. In DNA form, the CDR3 reads TGTGCCAGCAGCTCCCGACAGGGGAACACTGAAGCTTTCTTT. Translating gives CASSSRQGNTEAFF.

This clone was recorded only once. V gene TRBV11-1 combines with J gene TRBJ1-6; a possible D gene is TRBD1 (5 bases). V was clipped by 1 base and J by 6 bases, with 10 bases between them. CDR1 is SGHAT and CDR2 is FQDESV in the germline V gene (reference sequence). This CDR3 is built from 15 residues. The CDR3 DNA follows: TGTGCCAGCAGCTTAGGTGGAGGGGCTAATTCACCCCTCCACTTT. As protein: CASSLGGGANSPLHF.

The rearrangement joins TRBV7-3 to TRBJ2-7, with 7 bases lining up with TRBD1. The CDR3 is made up of 14 amino acids. Looked up from germline, CDR1 is SGHTA and CDR2 is FQGTGA. The V segment lost 5 bases and the J segment 1 base; nucleotides outside the gene matches: 5. The CDR3 loop is CASSPRQGSYEQYF. In nucleotides, the CDR3 is TGTGCCAGCAGCCCACGACAGGGTTCCTACGAGCAGTACTTC.

This chain connects TRBV6-1 to TRBJ1-5; the D gene is possibly TRBD1 (6 bases). This CDR3 region has 14 residues. The ends were cut back, 6 bases at V and 7 bases at J, with 16 bases in the middle. The germline V gene encodes CDR1 MNHNS and CDR2 SASEGT. This CDR3 is CASRGAGVYQPQHF. CDR3 bases: TGTGCCAGCAGGGGGGCAGGGGTTTACCAGCCCCAGCATTTT.

The CDR3 bases are TGTGCCAGCAGCATGGGACAGGGGAACTATTCACCCCTCCACTTT. Protein product: CASSMGQGNYSPLHF. This rearrangement joins TRBV7-2 to TRBJ1-6; 10 nucleotides match TRBD1. This CDR3 comprises 15 residues. Germline CDR1 reads SGHTA; CDR2 reads FQGNSA. V lost 5 bases and J lost 8; bases outside the gene matches: 6.

This clone was counted a single time. The J gene is TRBJ1-2, the V gene TRBV28, with 8 bases matching TRBD1. Germline assignment: CDR1 MDHEN and CDR2 SYDVKM. The junction had 6 bases not matched to a gene; V was cut back by 8 bases and J by 4 bases. CDR3 length equals 13 residues. CDR3 bases: TGTGCCAGCGACAGGGGAACGTCCTATGGCTACACCTTC. Its protein is CASDRGTSYGYTF.

The rearrangement joins TRBV9 to TRBJ1-6; possibly TRBD1 for D (6 bases). The CDR3 sequence is 15 residues long. Germline CDR1 SGDLS, CDR2 YYNGEE. V shed 4 bases and J shed 7 bases, with 15 bases lying between them. The CDR3 loop is CASSLHREGNSPLHF. CDR3 in DNA: TGTGCCAGCAGCTTACACAGGGAGGGGAATTCACCCCTCCACTTT.

This clone was picked up one time. The chain is built from TRBV23-1 and TRBJ1-1; D gene unclear. TRBV23-1 is an open reading frame whose function is uncertain. The ends were cut back, 6 bases at V and 0 bases at J, with 14 bases in the middle. The CDR3 has 15 residues. CDR3 nucleotides: TGCGCCAGCAGCCTGAAGGGAGGGCTGAACACTGAAGCTTTCTTT. It is translated as CASSLKGGLNTEAFF.

The gene calls are TRBV29-1 and TRBJ1-3; D ambiguous. Trimming left V 7 bases short and J 4 bases short, with 11 bases between. This CDR3 has 12 amino acids. CDR1 SQVTM and CDR2 ANQGSEA come from the germline V gene. The CDR3 loop is CSASSNGNTIYF. CDR3 DNA sequence: TGCAGCGCGAGCTCCAACGGAAACACCATATATTTT.

The rearrangement links TRBV7-3 to TRBJ2-1; D is unclear. The germline gives CDR1 SGHTA, CDR2 FQGTGA. V was cut by 5 bases and J by 5 bases, with 10 bases left in between. This CDR3 comprises 13 residues. CDR3 loop: CASSTGRNNEQFF. The CDR3 bases are TGTGCCAGCAGCACTGGACGGAACAATGAGCAGTTCTTC.